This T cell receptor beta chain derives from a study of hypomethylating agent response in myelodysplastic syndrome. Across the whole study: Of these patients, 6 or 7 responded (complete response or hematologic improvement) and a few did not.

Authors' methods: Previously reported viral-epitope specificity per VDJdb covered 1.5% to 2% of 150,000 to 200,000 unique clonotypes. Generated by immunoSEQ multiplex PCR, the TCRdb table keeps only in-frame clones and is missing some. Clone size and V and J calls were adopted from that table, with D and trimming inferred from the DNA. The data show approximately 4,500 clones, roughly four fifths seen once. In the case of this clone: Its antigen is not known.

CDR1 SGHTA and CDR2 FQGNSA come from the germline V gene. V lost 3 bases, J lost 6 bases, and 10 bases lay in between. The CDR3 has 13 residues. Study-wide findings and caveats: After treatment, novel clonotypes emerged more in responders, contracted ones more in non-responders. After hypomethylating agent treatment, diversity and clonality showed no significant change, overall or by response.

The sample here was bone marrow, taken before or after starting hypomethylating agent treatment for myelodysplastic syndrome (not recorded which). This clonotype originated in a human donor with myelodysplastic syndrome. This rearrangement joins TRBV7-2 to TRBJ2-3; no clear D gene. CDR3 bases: TGTGCCAGCAGCTTCAGACTCGGGGATACGCAGTATTTT. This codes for CASSFRLGDTQYF.